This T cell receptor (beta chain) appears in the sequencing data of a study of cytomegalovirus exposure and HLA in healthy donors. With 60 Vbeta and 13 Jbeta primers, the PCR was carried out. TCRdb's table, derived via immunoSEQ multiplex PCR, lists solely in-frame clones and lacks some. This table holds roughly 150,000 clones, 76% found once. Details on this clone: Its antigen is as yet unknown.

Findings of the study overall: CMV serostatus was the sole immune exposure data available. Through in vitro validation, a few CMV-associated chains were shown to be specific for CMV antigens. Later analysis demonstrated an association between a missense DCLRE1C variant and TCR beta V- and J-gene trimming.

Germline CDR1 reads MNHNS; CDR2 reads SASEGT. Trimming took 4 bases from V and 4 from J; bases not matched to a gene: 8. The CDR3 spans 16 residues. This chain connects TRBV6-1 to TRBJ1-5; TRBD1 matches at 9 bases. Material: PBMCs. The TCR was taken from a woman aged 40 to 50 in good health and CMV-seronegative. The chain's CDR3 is CASSAHGTGRNQPQHF. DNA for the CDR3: TGTGCCAGCAGTGCGCACGGGACAGGGAGGAATCAGCCCCAGCATTTT.